A selection of T cell receptor beta chains follows, all from one sample in a study of liver allograft versus peripheral blood T cells. Each CDR3 protein is one row after TCRdb ran MiXCR on the reads. Of 1,500 to 2,000 distinct CDR3 sequences listed, 16% are singletons. Source of these receptors: a human patient who had a liver transplant. Some T cells here may be from the graft donor. Both conserved end residues are part of each CDR3. The D gene is left open where the match is weak. Clone sizes are given selectively: once, few, many, or a class where the clone is expanded.

D: .; V: TRBV12-3/TRBV12-4; J: TRBJ2-1; size: medium-sized; length: 15; DNA: TGTGCCAGCAGTTTAAGTCTCGGGAGTACGTGGGAGCAGTTCTTC; CDR3: CASSLSLGSTWEQFF
D: .; V: TRBV30; J: TRBJ1-2; size: large; length: 15; DNA: TGTGCCTGGAGTGCTAAAACCGGGACGATGGGTGGCTACACCTTC; CDR3: CAWSAKTGTMGGYTF
D: TRBD1; V: TRBV20-1; J: TRBJ2-1; size: medium-sized; length: 15; DNA: TGCAGTGCTAGACAGGGGGCCCCTTCCTACAATGAGCAGTTCTTC; CDR3: CSARQGAPSYNEQFF
D: .; V: TRBV3-1; J: TRBJ1-5; size: many; length: 17; DNA: TGTGCCAGCAGCCAACGGGAAACAGGGACGCCGGGTCAGCCCCAGCATTTT; CDR3: CASSQRETGTPGQPQHF
D: .; V: TRBV7-2; J: TRBJ2-4; size: medium-sized; length: 16; DNA: TGTGCCAGCAGCACGAGGGTGCAGACAACCAAAAACATTCAGTACTTC; CDR3: CASSTRVQTTKNIQYF
D: TRBD2; V: TRBV28; J: TRBJ2-1; size: medium-sized; length: 18; DNA: TGTGCCAGCAGTCCGCTAGCGGGGGGGGGAAGCTCCTACAATGAGCAGTTCTTC; CDR3: CASSPLAGGGSSYNEQFF
D: .; V: TRBV20-1; J: TRBJ1-5; size: medium-sized; length: 14; DNA: TGCAGTGCTAGACCGGCCCTAGAAGGTCAGCCCCAGCATTTT; CDR3: CSARPALEGQPQHF
D: .; V: TRBV30; J: TRBJ2-1; size: medium-sized; length: 12; DNA: TGTGCCTGGAGCCAAGCCGGGATCCGGGGGTTCTTC; CDR3: CAWSQAGIRGFF
D: .; V: TRBV20-1; J: TRBJ1-3; size: medium-sized; length: 14; DNA: TGCAGTGCTAAATATACGGGACATGCGGGCACCATATATTTT; CDR3: CSAKYTGHAGTIYF
D: .; V: TRBV30; J: TRBJ2-1; size: .; length: 15; DNA: TGTGCCTGGACCTTCAGACGGAGAGAGCGCAATGAGCAGTTCTTC; CDR3: CAWTFRRRERNEQFF
D: .; V: TRBV24-1; J: TRBJ1-1; size: medium-sized; length: 11; DNA: TGTGCCACCAGTGCGGGGTTAGAAGCTTTCTTT; CDR3: CATSAGLEAFF
D: .; V: TRBV28; J: TRBJ2-5; size: few; length: 14; DNA: TGTGCCAGCAGTTTTTCTTGGGCCAAAGAGACCCAGTACTTC; CDR3: CASSFSWAKETQYF
D: TRBD1; V: TRBV20-1; J: TRBJ1-6; size: large; length: 16; DNA: TGCAGTGCTAGAGGGCACCCCGGACAGGGGATTTCACCCCTCCACTTT; CDR3: CSARGHPGQGISPLHF
D: TRBD1; V: TRBV6-6; J: TRBJ1-1; size: many; length: 15; DNA: TGTGCCAGCAGTTACCCTCCTGCGGACAGGGTTGAAGCTTTCTTT; CDR3: CASSYPPADRVEAFF
D: .; V: TRBV6-2/TRBV6-3; J: TRBJ2-1; size: medium-sized; length: 16; DNA: TGTGCCAGCAGTTATAGGGCGAGAGTGGGGGTAAATGAGCAGTTCTTC; CDR3: CASSYRARVGVNEQFF
D: .; V: TRBV30; J: TRBJ1-1; size: .; length: 11; DNA: TGTGCCTGGAGGACAGGCGGAGCAGCTTTCTTT; CDR3: CAWRTGGAAFF
D: TRBD1; V: TRBV7-2; J: TRBJ2-5; size: medium-sized; length: 16; DNA: TGTGCCAGCAGCTCCCCCGGGACAGTCTTACAAGAGACCCAGTACTTC; CDR3: CASSSPGTVLQETQYF
D: .; V: TRBV27; J: TRBJ2-2; size: medium-sized; length: 14; DNA: TGTGCCAGCAGTTTGGACGGGAACACCGGGGAGCTGTTTTTT; CDR3: CASSLDGNTGELFF
D: TRBD2; V: TRBV29-1; J: TRBJ2-1; size: .; length: 18; DNA: TGCAGCGTTGACAGGGGAACCGGGACTAGCGGGAGATTCAATGAGCAGTTCTTC; CDR3: CSVDRGTGTSGRFNEQFF
D: .; V: TRBV18; J: TRBJ2-3; size: medium-sized; length: 14; DNA: TGTGCCAGCTCATCGACAGGAGGGAAGGATACGCAGTATTTT; CDR3: CASSSTGGKDTQYF
D: TRBD1; V: TRBV19; J: TRBJ1-2; size: large; length: 13; DNA: TGTGCCAGTAGTAGACAGGGTGGGAGCGGCTACACCTTC; CDR3: CASSRQGGSGYTF
D: .; V: TRBV5-3; J: TRBJ1-1; size: few; length: 14; DNA: TGTGCCAGAAGCTCCACCGGGACTGTCACTGAAGCTTTCTTT; CDR3: CARSSTGTVTEAFF
D: .; V: TRBV5-4; J: TRBJ2-2; size: medium-sized; length: 19; DNA: TGTGCCAGCAGCTTGTCGTGGAGACGGCAGGGAAGAGGCACCGGGGAGCTGTTTTTT; CDR3: CASSLSWRRQGRGTGELFF
D: TRBD2; V: TRBV7-2; J: TRBJ2-1; size: large; length: 17; DNA: TGTGCCAGCAGCTTAGGTTTAGCTAGCGGGAGATTCAATGAGCAGTTCTTC; CDR3: CASSLGLASGRFNEQFF
D: TRBD2; V: TRBV20-1; J: TRBJ2-7; size: many; length: 14; DNA: TGCAGTGCTAGCTATCTCGGGAGGCCCCACGAGCAGTACTTC; CDR3: CSASYLGRPHEQYF
D: .; V: TRBV29-1; J: TRBJ1-1; size: medium-sized; length: 13; DNA: TGCAGCGCCGTGGGACAACAGAACACTGAAGCTTTCTTT; CDR3: CSAVGQQNTEAFF
D: .; V: TRBV7-9; J: TRBJ1-1; size: .; length: 13; DNA: TGTGCCAGCAGCTTAGGTCCCAGATATGAAGCTTTCTTT; CDR3: CASSLGPRYEAFF